This T cell receptor beta chain came from a study of blood T cell repertoires in COVID-19. TCRdb keeps only in-frame clones here, not all; method: immunoSEQ multiplex PCR. The sample holds around 100,000 clones, 90% seen once. The CDR3 totals 14 residues. The material sequenced was peripheral blood. The TCR was taken from a middle-aged man with acute or convalescent COVID-19. The chain is built from TRBV21-1 and TRBJ2-7; the DNA was not compared with TRBD1, the D call given in the table. TRBV21-1 is an annotated pseudogene. DNA for the CDR3: TGTGCCAGCAGCAAAGCGGCAGGGTTCCACGAGCAGTACTTC. The encoded protein is CASSKAAGFHEQYF.